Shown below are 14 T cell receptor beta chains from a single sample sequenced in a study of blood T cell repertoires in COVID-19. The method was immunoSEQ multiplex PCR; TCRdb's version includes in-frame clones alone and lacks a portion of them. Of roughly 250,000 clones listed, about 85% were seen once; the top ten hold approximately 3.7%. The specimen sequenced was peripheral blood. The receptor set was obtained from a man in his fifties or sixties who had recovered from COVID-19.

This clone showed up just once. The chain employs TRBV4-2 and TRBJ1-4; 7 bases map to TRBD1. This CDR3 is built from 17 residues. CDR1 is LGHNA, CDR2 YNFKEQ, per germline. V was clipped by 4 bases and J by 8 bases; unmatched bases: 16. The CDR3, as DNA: TGTGCCAGCAGCCCCGGAAACGGGACAGTCTTTAGGGAAAAACTGTTTTTT. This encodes CASSPGNGTVFREKLFF.

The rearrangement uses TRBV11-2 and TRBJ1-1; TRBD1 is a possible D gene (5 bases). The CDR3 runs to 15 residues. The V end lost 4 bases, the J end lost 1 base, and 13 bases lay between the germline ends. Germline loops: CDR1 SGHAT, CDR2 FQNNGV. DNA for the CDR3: TGTGCCAGCAGCTCGGCTAGGCAGGGGAACACTGAAGCTTTCTTT. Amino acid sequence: CASSSARQGNTEAFF.

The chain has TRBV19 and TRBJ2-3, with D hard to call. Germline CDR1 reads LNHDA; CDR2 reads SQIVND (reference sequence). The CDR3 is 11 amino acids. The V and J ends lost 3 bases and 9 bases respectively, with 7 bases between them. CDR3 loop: CASSMVGTQYF. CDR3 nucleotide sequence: TGTGCCAGTAGTATGGTTGGCACGCAGTATTTT.

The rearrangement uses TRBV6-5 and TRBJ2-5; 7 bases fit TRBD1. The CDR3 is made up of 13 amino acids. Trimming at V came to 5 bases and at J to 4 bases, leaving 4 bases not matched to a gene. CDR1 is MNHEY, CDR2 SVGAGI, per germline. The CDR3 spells CASSQGDRETQYF. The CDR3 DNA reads TGTGCCAGCAGTCAGGGGGACCGAGAGACCCAGTACTTC.

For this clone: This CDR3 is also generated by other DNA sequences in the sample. CDR3 coding DNA: TGTGCCAGCAGCCTGACAGGGAACACTGAAGCTTTCTTT. Its protein is CASSLTGNTEAFF. The chain couples TRBV12-3 or TRBV12-4 to TRBJ1-1; D is perhaps TRBD1 (6 bases). The CDR3 spans 13 residues. V was cut by 6 bases and J by 1 base, with 9 bases left in between.

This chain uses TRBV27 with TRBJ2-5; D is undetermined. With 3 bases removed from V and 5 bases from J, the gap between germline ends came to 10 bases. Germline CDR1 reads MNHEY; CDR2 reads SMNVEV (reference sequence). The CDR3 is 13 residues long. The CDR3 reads CASSLAGRETQYF. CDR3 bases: TGTGCCAGCAGTTTGGCAGGAAGGGAGACCCAGTACTTC.

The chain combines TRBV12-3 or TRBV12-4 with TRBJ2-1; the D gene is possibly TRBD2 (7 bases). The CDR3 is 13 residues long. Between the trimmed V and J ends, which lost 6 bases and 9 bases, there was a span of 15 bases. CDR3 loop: CASRRGGTSEQFF. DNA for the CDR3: TGTGCCAGCAGAAGGGGGGGTACTAGTGAGCAGTTCTTC.

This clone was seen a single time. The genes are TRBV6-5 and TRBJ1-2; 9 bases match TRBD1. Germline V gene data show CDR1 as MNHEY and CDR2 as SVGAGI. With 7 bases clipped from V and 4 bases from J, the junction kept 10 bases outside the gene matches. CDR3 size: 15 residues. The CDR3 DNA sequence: TGTGCCAGCAACGAGAACAGGGGGCCCATCTATGGCTACACCTTC. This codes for CASNENRGPIYGYTF.

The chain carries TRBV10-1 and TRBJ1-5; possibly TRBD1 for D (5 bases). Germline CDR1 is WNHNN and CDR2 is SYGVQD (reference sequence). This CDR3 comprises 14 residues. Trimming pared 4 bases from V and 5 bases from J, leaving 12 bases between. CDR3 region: CASSGGGVDQPQHF. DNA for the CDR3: TGCGCCAGCAGTGGCGGGGGGGTCGATCAGCCCCAGCATTTT.

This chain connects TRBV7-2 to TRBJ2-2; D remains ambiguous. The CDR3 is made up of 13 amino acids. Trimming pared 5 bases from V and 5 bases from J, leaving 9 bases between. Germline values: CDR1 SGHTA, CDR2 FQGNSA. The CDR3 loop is CASSETVTGELFF. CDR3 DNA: TGTGCCAGCAGCGAAACTGTAACCGGGGAGCTGTTTTTT.

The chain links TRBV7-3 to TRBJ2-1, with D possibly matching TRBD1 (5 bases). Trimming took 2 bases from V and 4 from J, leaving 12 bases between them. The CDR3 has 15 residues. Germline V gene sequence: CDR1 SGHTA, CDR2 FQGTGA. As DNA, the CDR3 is TGTGCCAGCAGCTTAGGGGCTCTTACTTACAATGAGCAGTTCTTC. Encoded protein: CASSLGALTYNEQFF.

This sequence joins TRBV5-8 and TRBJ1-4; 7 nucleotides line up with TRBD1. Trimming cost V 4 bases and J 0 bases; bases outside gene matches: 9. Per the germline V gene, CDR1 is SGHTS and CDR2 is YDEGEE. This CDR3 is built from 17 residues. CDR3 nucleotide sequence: TGTGCCAGCAGCGCCCCGGACAGGATCGCAACTAATGAAAAACTGTTTTTT. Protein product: CASSAPDRIATNEKLFF. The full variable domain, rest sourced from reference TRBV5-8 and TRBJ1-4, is EAGVTQSPTHLIKTRGQQATLRCSPISGHTSVYWYQQALGLGLQFLLWYDEGEERNRGNFPPRFSGRQFPNYSSELNVNALELEDSALYLCASSAPDRIATNEKLFFGSGTQLSVL.

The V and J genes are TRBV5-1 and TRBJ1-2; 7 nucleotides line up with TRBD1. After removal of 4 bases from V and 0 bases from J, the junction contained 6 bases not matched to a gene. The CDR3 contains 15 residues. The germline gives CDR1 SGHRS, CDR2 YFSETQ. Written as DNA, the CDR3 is TGCGCCAGCAGCCCTGGGACAGTAGCTAACTATGGCTACACCTTC. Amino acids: CASSPGTVANYGYTF.

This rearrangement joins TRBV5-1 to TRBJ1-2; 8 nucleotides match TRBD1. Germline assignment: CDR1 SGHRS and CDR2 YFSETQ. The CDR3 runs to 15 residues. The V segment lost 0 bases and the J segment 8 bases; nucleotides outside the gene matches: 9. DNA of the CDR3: TGCGCCAGCAGCTTGGTCCCGGCAGGGGGCGAAGGCTACACCTTC. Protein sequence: CASSLVPAGGEGYTF. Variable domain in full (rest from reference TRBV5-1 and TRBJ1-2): KAGVTQTPRYLIKTRGQQVTLSCSPISGHRSVSWYQQTPGQGLQFLFEYFSETQRNKGNFPGRFSGRQFSNSRSEMNVSTLELGDSALYLCASSLVPAGGEGYTFGSGTRLTVV.